This TCR beta chain was documented in a study of cytomegalovirus exposure and HLA in healthy donors. Study-wide background: Samples from HLA-typed donors yielded around 85 million unique TCRs in an early data release.

Healthy individuals who donated bone marrow served as the donors. On this clone: Its matching antigen is unknown.

Primers: 60 Vbeta forward and 13 Jbeta reverse. Generated by immunoSEQ multiplex PCR, the TCRdb table keeps only in-frame clones and is missing some. The sample holds roughly 200,000 clones. V dropped 10 bases and J dropped 8 bases, with 23 bases sitting between them. CDR1 SGHNT and CDR2 YYREEE come from the germline V gene (reference sequence). This CDR3 contains 14 residues. Points from the study as a whole: Researchers reported in a later analysis that a missense DCLRE1C variant was tied to TCR beta V- and J-gene trimming.

This receptor was taken from a girl aged 2 to 10 in good health and CMV-seropositive. The material sequenced was PBMCs. V is TRBV5-4 and J is TRBJ2-3, with D possibly matching TRBD2 (6 bases). Here the CDR3 DNA reads TGTGCCGGATCTAGCGCGATCGAGGGTTCTACGCAGTATTTT. Translated: CAGSSAIEGSTQYF. The full variable domain, with the rest looked up from reference TRBV5-4 and TRBJ2-3, is ETGVTQSPTHLIKTRGQQVTLRCSSQSGHNTVSWYQQALGQGPQFIFQYYREEENGRGNFPPRFSGLQFPNYSSELNVNALELDDSALYLCAGSSAIEGSTQYFGPGTRLTVL.